The following is a TCR beta chain sequence with its context. What it recognizes is unknown. The sample belongs to a study of CD8 T cells in ankylosing spondylitis. Researchers built TCR beta libraries using quantitative 5'-RACE with molecular barcodes. TCRdb re-derived calls from the 5' RACE reads in MiXCR, one entry per CDR3 protein. The sample carries around 770,000 distinct CDR3 sequences, roughly 19% recorded once. Points from the study as a whole: What appeared characteristic of ankylosing spondylitis blood was a TCR beta motif of eight or nine highly homologous variants. Significant enrichment of disease-linked clones was reported in matched ankylosing spondylitis synovial fluid.

From germline, CDR1 is SGHKS and CDR2 YYEKEE (reference sequence). V was cut by 5 bases and J by 1 base, with 10 bases left in between. The CDR3 is 14 amino acids. The chain is built from TRBV5-5 and TRBJ2-1; tentative D call: TRBD1 (5 bases). Sequencing was performed on blood, either unsorted or a sorted T cell fraction (not recorded which). The TCR comes from a male donor with ankylosing spondylitis. The CDR3 here is CASSGAQSYNEQFF. The CDR3 DNA reads TGTGCCAGCAGTGGGGCACAATCCTACAATGAGCAGTTCTTC.